This T cell receptor beta chain stems from a study of blood T cells in healthy people across ages. Through a sample-barcoded 5' primer and a J-beta primer mix, a second PCR was run for roughly 6 to 12 cycles. Carrying 12 random nucleotides, a template-switch adaptor labeled each individual cDNA molecule. TCRdb reanalysed the 5' RACE reads using MiXCR and keeps one entry per CDR3 protein. In the table there are 790,000 or so distinct CDR3 sequences, 45% to 70% of which are singletons. The CDR3 is made up of 17 amino acids. The germline CDR1 and CDR2 sequences are MNHEY and SVGEGT. Between the trimmed V and J ends, which lost 0 bases and 3 bases, there was a span of 14 bases. In each sample, at least 7 million PBMCs were isolated.

The TCR was taken from a man in his forties in good health. Sequencing input: blood. The rearrangement links TRBV6-2 or TRBV6-3 to TRBJ2-2; D could derive from TRBD1 or TRBD2 (5 bases each). CDR3 in DNA: TGTGCCAGCAGTTACTCTAGGGACGCAATCTACACCGGGGAGCTGTTTTTT. As protein: CASSYSRDAIYTGELFF.